Below, 2 T cell receptor beta chains from the same sample are listed, as sequenced in a study of cytomegalovirus exposure and HLA in healthy donors. 60 Vbeta and 13 Jbeta primers were used in PCR. Profiling relied on immunoSEQ multiplex PCR, and the TCRdb table lists in-frame clones only, not all of them. There are approximately 37,000 clones in the sample; roughly 81% occur only once, and about 6% lies in the top ten. Sequenced: PBMCs. Every receptor here comes from a man in his thirties or forties in good health and CMV-seronegative.

The table lists this clone with a few counts. The rearrangement joins TRBV7-9 to TRBJ1-4; D unclear. The V end lost 4 bases, the J end lost 8 bases, and 8 bases lay between the germline ends. CDR1 SEHNR and CDR2 FQNEAQ come from the germline V gene (reference sequence). The CDR3 totals 12 residues. CDR3 sequence (DNA): TGTGCCAGCAGCTCGCGAGAGGAAAAACTGTTTTTT. This encodes CASSSREEKLFF.

The J gene is TRBJ1-2, the V gene TRBV10-3, with D unclear. The V gene lost 4 bases and the J gene lost 5 bases, with 11 bases spanning the gap. Per the germline V gene, CDR1 is ENHRY and CDR2 is SYGVKD. The CDR3 is made up of 13 amino acids. CDR3 loop: CAISVERRYGYTF. As DNA, the CDR3 is TGTGCCATCAGTGTAGAGAGGCGGTATGGCTACACCTTC.